This note documents a single TCR beta chain sequence. The antigen remains undetermined. The data were obtained in a study of T cell responses to AZD1222 COVID-19 vaccine. Findings and caveats of the study: Repertoire collection took place solely once the T cell response had peaked. Possibly, clonal diversity was underestimated; donors were largely white British and included more females. Unmutated regions of variants are reportedly targeted by nearly half of spike-specific TCRs.

Profiling relied on immunoSEQ multiplex PCR, and the TCRdb table lists in-frame clones only, not all of them. The sample carries around 160,000 clones, about 81% recorded once. This TCR was recovered from an adult in good health. The sequenced sample was peripheral blood, obtained on day 0 of MenACWY control vaccination.

The CDR3, as DNA: TGCGCCAGCAGCTTGGTTGAGGACCGAGCCTACGAGCAGTACTTC. Translation gives CASSLVEDRAYEQYF. V gene TRBV5-1 combines with J gene TRBJ2-7, with unresolved D. The CDR3 runs to 15 residues. The V gene lost 0 bases and the J gene lost 2 bases, with 12 bases spanning the gap. Germline lookup yields CDR1 SGHRS and CDR2 YFSETQ.